This T cell receptor beta chain was found in a study of blood T cells in healthy people across ages. This clonotype was observed a few times. CDR1 MNHNS and CDR2 SASEGT come from the germline V gene. J gave up 14 bases and V 7 bases, and 10 bases lay outside the gene matches. The CDR3 extends over 12 amino acids. Then a second PCR, running roughly 7 to 12 cycles, was carried out with a sample-barcoded 5' primer and a J-beta primer mix. Each CDR3 protein is one row after TCRdb ran MiXCR on the 5' RACE reads. The sample records more than 650,000 distinct CDR3 sequences, roughly 25% being singletons. The sample also formed part of further work on T cells of mothers and their children.

Input material: blood. The chain combines TRBV6-1 with TRBJ2-3; 9 nucleotides align to TRBD2. The clonotype originates from a boy aged 5-17 years in good health. The CDR3 sequence: CASKFGGGVLYF. CDR3 DNA sequence: TGTGCCAGCAAGTTTGGCGGGGGGGTCCTGTATTTT.